This T cell receptor beta chain was captured by sequencing in a study of T cell changes during pregnancy in multiple sclerosis. Clones were sequenced by immunoSEQ multiplex PCR, and TCRdb holds only the in-frame ones, with some missing. In the table there are under 50,000 clones, 90% of which are singletons. The CDR3 is 15 residues long. CDR1 is GTSNPN and CDR2 is SVGIG in the germline V gene (reference sequence). J was trimmed by 4 bases and V by 1 base; bases with no gene match: 5. This clonotype was obtained from a female donor in good health, enrolled as a control in a pregnancy study. This material consisted of CD4+ T cells from peripheral blood mononuclear cells, taken in the first trimester of pregnancy. The J gene is TRBJ2-2, the V gene TRBV30, with 8 bases lining up with TRBD1. The CDR3 sequence: CAWSGTGPSTGELFF. In nucleotides, the CDR3 is TGTGCCTGGAGTGGGACAGGGCCGTCCACCGGGGAGCTGTTTTTT. Full variable domain (remainder filled in from reference TRBV30 and TRBJ2-2): SQTIHQWPATLVQPVGSPLSLECTVEGTSNPNLYWYRQAAGRGLQLLFYSVGIGQISSEVPQNLSASRPQDRQFILSSKKLLLSDSGFYLCAWSGTGPSTGELFFGEGSRLTVL.